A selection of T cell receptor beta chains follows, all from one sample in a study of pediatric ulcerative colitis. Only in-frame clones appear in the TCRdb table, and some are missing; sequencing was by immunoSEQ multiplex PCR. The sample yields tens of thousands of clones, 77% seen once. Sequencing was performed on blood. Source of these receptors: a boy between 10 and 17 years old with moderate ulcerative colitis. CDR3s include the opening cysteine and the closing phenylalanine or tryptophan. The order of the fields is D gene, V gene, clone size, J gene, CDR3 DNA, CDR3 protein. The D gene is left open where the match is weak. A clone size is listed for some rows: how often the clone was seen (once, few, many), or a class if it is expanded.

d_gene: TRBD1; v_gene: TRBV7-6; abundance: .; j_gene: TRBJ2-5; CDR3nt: TGTGCCAGCAGCCGATACAGGGGGCAAGAGACCCAGTACTTC; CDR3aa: CASSRYRGQETQYF
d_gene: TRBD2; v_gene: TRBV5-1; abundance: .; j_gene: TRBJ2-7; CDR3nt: TGCGCCAGCAGCTTGGGACTAGCGGGAGGGAGCTCCTACGAGCAGTACTTC; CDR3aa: CASSLGLAGGSSYEQYF
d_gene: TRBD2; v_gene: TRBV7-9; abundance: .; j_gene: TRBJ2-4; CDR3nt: TGTGCCAGCAGCGCGGGAGGAGGCAATCTAGCCAAAAACATTCAGTACTTC; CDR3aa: CASSAGGGNLAKNIQYF
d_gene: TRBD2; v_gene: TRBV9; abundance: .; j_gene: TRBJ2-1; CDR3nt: TGTGCCAGCAGCGTAGAGGGACTAGCGAACAATGAGCAGTTCTTC; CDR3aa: CASSVEGLANNEQFF
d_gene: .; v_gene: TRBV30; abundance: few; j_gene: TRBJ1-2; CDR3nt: TGTGCCTGGAGTGTGTCGGGACACCTTGGCTACACCTTC; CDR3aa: CAWSVSGHLGYTF
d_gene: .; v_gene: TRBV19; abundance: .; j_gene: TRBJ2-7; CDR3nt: TGTGCCAGTAGAGAGACAGGGACTATCGAGCAGTACTTC; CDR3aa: CASRETGTIEQYF
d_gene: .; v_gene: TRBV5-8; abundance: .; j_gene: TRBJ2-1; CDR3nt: TGTGCCAGCAGCTTGTTTAACGGGGCCCTCTACAATGAGCAGTTCTTC; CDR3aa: CASSLFNGALYNEQFF
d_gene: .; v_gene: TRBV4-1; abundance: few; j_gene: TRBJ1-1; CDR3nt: TGCGCCAGCAGCCGCAACCGGATCGGCGAAAGCCAGAACACTGAAGCTTTCTTT; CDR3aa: CASSRNRIGESQNTEAFF
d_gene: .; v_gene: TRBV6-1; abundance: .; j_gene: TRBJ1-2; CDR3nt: TGTGCCAGCAGTGATTGGCAGGGATCAGGCTACACCTTC; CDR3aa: CASSDWQGSGYTF
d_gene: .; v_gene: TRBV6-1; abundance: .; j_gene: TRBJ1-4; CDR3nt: TGTGCCAGCAGTAAGATCGGACAGAAAGAAAAACTGTTTTTT; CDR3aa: CASSKIGQKEKLFF
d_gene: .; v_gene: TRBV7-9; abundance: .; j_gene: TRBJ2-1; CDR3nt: TGTGCCAGCAGCTTCAGACTCGAGGGGGGTCATGAGCAGTTCTTC; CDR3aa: CASSFRLEGGHEQFF
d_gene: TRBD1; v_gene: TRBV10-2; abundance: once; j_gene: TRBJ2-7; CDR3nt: TGCGCCAGCAGAAACGGACAGGGGGCATCCTACGAGCAGTACTTC; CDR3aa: CASRNGQGASYEQYF
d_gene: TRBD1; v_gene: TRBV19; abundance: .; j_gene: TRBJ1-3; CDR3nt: TGTGCCAGTAGTCGTGACAGGGCCTCTGGAAACACCATATATTTT; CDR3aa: CASSRDRASGNTIYF
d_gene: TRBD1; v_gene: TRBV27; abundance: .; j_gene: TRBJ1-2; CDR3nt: TGTGCCAGCAGTACCAGCCCTCAGGGGGCGCGAGGCTACACCTTC; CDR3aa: CASSTSPQGARGYTF
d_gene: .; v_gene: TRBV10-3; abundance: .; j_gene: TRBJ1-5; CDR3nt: TGTGCCATCAGTGAGGAACCAAACAATCAGCCCCAGCATTTT; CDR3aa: CAISEEPNNQPQHF
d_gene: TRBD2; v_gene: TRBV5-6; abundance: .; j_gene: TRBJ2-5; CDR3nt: TGTGCCAGCAGCACCCTCAAGCGGGGGCGCCAAGAGACCCAGTACTTC; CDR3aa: CASSTLKRGRQETQYF
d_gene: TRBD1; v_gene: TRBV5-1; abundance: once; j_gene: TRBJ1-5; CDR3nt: TGCGCCAGCAGCTTGGGCCAGGGGGTGGCTCAGCCCCAGCATTTT; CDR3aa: CASSLGQGVAQPQHF
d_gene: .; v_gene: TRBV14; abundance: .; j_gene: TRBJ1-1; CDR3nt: TGTGCCAGCAGCCTTAGACTCGACAGCCCCGGAAAAGCTTTCTTT; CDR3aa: CASSLRLDSPGKAFF
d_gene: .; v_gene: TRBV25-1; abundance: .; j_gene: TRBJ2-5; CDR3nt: TGTGCCAGCAGGAGTCTGGACAACAGGCCTCAAGAGACCCAGTACTTC; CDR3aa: CASRSLDNRPQETQYF
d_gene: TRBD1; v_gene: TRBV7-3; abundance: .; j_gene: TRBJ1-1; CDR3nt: TGTGCCAGCAGCTTAAACCCGACAGGGCGTACTGAAGCTTTCTTT; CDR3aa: CASSLNPTGRTEAFF
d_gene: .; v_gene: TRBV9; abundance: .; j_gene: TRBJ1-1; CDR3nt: TGTGCCAGCACCGCTAAAGGGGGAGGGATGAACACTGAAGCTTTCTTT; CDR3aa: CASTAKGGGMNTEAFF
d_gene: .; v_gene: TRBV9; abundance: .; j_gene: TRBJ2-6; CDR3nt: TGTGCCAGCAGCGTAGGGGGGACTGGGGCCAACGTCCTGACTTTC; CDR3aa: CASSVGGTGANVLTF
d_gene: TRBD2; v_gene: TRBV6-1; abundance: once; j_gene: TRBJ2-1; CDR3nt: TGTGCCAGCAGTGAAAATCTAGCGGGGGTATACAATGAGCAGTTCTTC; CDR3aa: CASSENLAGVYNEQFF
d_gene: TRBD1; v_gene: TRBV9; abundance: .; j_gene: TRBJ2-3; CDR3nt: TGTGCCAGCAGCGAGAGACAGGGTAGTACAGATACGCAGTATTTT; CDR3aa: CASSERQGSTDTQYF
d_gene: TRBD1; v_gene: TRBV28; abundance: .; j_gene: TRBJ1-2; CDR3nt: TGTGCCAGCAGCGCCGGGACAGCCTTAGAGGACTATGGCTACACCTTC; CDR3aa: CASSAGTALEDYGYTF
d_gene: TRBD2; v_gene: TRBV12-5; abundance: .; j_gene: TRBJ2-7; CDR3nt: TGTGCTAGTGGTTTGAGCGGGACCTACGAGCAGTACTTC; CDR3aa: CASGLSGTYEQYF
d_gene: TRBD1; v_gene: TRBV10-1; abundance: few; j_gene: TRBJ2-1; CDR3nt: TGCGCCAGCAGCCCCGGACAGGGGGCGGATGAGCAGTTCTTC; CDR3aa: CASSPGQGADEQFF
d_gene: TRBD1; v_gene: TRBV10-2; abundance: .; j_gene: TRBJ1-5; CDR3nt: TGCGCCAGACCACCGGGACAGGGGGCCGCAGACGAGCCCCAGCATTTT; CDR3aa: CARPPGQGAADEPQHF
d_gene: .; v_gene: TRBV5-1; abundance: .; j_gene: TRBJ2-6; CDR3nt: TGCGCCAGCAGCTTAGCAGGGGCAAGTACTAGTGTTTCTGGGGCCAACGTCCTGACTTTC; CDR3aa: CASSLAGASTSVSGANVLTF
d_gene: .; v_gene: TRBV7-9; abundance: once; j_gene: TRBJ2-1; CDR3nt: TGTGCCAGCAGCTTCGTGGACAGATTCAATGAGCAGTTCTTC; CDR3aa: CASSFVDRFNEQFF
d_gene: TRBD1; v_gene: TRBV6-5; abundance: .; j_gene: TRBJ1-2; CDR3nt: TGTGCCAGCAGTTACTCGATTTTTCCAGGGGGCGACGGCTACACCTTC; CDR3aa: CASSYSIFPGGDGYTF
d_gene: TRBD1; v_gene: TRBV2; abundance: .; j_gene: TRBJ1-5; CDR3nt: TGTGCCAGCAGTGCCAAGCGGGGACAGGGGTGGAATGGCAATCAGCCCCAGCATTTT; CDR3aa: CASSAKRGQGWNGNQPQHF
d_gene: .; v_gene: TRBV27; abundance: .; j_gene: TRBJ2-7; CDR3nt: TGTGCCAGCAGTTTTTTTGGGGGTGAGCAGTACTTC; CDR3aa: CASSFFGGEQYF
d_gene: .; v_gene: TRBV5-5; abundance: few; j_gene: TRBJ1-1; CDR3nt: TGTGCCAGCAGCTTTGCGTTGAACACTGAAGCTTTCTTT; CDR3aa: CASSFALNTEAFF
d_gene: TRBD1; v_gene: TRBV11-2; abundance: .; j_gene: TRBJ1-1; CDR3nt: TGTGCCAGCAGCTTAGAGCCCCACAGGGGTGGGGGTGGGGCTTTCTTT; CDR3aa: CASSLEPHRGGGGAFF
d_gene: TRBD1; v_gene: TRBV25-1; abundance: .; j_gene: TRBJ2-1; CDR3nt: TGTGCCAGCAGTAGCCGGGACAGGGGAGAGTCCTACAATGAGCAGTTCTTC; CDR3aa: CASSSRDRGESYNEQFF
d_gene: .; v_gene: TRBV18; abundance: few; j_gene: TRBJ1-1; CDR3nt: TGTGCCAGCTCACCATTCGGCGCGGGGGTAAACACTGAAGCTTTCTTT; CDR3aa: CASSPFGAGVNTEAFF
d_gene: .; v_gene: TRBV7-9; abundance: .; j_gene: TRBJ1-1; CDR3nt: TGTGCCAGCAGCCCAGTTGGGGGGCGCAAAACTGAAGCTTTCTTT; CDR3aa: CASSPVGGRKTEAFF
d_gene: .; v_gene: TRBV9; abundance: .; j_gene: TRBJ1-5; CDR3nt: TGTGCCAGCAGCGTAGCGGCAGGGCGAGGGCCCCAGCATTTT; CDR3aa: CASSVAAGRGPQHF
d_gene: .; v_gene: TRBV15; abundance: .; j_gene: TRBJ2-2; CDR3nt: TGTGCCACCAGCAGCGCCCAGTGGGGTCAGAGGGAGCTGTTTTTT; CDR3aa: CATSSAQWGQRELFF
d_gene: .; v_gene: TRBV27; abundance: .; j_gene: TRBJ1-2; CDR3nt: TGTGCCACCGCGACGGGGTCATATGGCTACACCTTC; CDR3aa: CATATGSYGYTF
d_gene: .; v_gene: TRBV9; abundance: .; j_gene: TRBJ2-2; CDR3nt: TGTGCCAGCAGTCCCAGGGGTTTCACCGGGGAGCTGTTTTTT; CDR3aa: CASSPRGFTGELFF
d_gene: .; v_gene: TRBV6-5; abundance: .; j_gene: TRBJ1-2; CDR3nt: TGTGCCAGCAGTTACGGGGGCGGGAACTATGGCTACACCTTC; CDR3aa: CASSYGGGNYGYTF
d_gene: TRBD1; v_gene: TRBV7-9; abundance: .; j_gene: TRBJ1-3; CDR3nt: TGTGCCAGCAGCTTAGCGACAACCCGGGACAGGGGTGGCTACACCATATATTTT; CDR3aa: CASSLATTRDRGGYTIYF
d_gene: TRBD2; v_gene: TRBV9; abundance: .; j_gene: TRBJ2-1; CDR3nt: TGTGCCAGCAGCGCGACTAGCGGGAGCCCCACTTACAATGAGCAGTTCTTC; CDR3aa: CASSATSGSPTYNEQFF
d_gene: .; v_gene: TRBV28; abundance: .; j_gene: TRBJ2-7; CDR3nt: TGTGCCTCGTATGGGAGGTACGAGCAGTACTTC; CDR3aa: CASYGRYEQYF
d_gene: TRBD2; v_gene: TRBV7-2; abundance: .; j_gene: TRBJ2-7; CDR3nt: TGTGCCAGCAGCTTAGGGGGGACTAGTCGCCACGAGCAGTACTTC; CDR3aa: CASSLGGTSRHEQYF
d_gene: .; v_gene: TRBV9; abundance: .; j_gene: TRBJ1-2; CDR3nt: TGTGCCAGCAGCGTGACAGATAACTATGGCTACACCTTC; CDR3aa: CASSVTDNYGYTF
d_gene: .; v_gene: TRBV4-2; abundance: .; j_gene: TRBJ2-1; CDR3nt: TGTGCCAGCAGCCAAGATGTGAACTCCTACAATGAGCAGTTCTTC; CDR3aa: CASSQDVNSYNEQFF
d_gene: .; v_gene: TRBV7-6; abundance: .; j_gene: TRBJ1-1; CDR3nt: TGTGCCAGCAGCTTAGAAGGCCGCTCTGAAGCTTTCTTT; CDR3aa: CASSLEGRSEAFF
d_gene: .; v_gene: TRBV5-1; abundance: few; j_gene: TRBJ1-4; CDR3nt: TGCGCCAGCAGCTTGGGGGGACCGGAAGAAAAACTGTTTTTT; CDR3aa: CASSLGGPEEKLFF
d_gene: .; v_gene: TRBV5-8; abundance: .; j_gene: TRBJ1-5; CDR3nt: TGTGCCAGCAGCTTGGGACTGTTTAGCAATCAGCCCCAGCATTTT; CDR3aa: CASSLGLFSNQPQHF